This TCR beta chain was observed in a study of blood T cell repertoires in COVID-19. Profiled with immunoSEQ multiplex PCR; TCRdb holds only in-frame clones, not every one. The profile shows about 480,000 clones, 88% of them singletons. V was trimmed by 7 bases and J by 7 bases, leaving 16 bases between them. Germline CDR1 reads SQVTM; CDR2 reads ANQGSEA. CDR3 size: 12 residues. All enrollees were roughly 18 to 90 years old and from fewer than 30 US areas. Recovered Cohort 3 donors showed two negative PCRs, clearance, or symptom resolution. This chain links TRBV29-1 with TRBJ1-1; the D gene is possibly TRBD1 (6 bases). The sequenced sample was PBMCs or T cells enriched from blood (not recorded which). The sequence derives from a woman between 35 and 50 years old who had recovered from COVID-19. DNA of the CDR3: TGCAGCGCCGCGCGTGGGGGCGGTGAAGCTTTCTTT. The encoded protein is CSAARGGGEAFF.